This T cell receptor beta chain was sequenced for a study of T cell responses to AZD1222 COVID-19 vaccine. Study results and limitations: In all cases, repertoires were sampled only after the peak T cell response.

TCRdb's copy holds only in-frame clones and misses some; the assay was immunoSEQ multiplex PCR. Of some 140,000 clones detected, 80% to 95% appear once; the ten largest clones hold around 2.7%. Germline V gene sequence: CDR1 MNHEY, CDR2 SVGAGI. Trimming took 6 bases from V and 5 from J; bases not matched to a gene: 8. The CDR3 is made up of 14 amino acids. As concerns this clone: Its target is unknown.

This specimen was peripheral blood, taken on day 0 of AZD1222 vaccination. This chain connects TRBV6-5 to TRBJ1-2; 8 bases are a match to TRBD1. This receptor was identified in an adult in good health. CDR3 sequence reads: CASSRTGRLYGYTF. CDR3 DNA: TGTGCCAGCAGCCGGACAGGGAGACTTTATGGCTACACCTTC.